One and the same sample provided the 28 T cell receptor beta chains below, sequenced in a study of T cells after yellow fever vaccination. MiXCR was run by TCRdb on the 5' RACE reads, yielding one entry per CDR3 protein. The sample includes just under 600,000 distinct CDR3 sequences, roughly 13% of them seen just once. The sequencing here drew on PBMCs, taken on the day of the yellow fever booster vaccination. These receptors all stem from a man under 40 who received the YFV17D yellow fever vaccine.

The J gene is TRBJ1-5, the V gene TRBV15, with D uncertain. The CDR3 covers 15 residues. V dropped 0 bases and J dropped 0 bases, with 6 bases sitting between them. The V gene's germline CDR1 is LNHNV and CDR2 YYDKDF (reference sequence). CDR3 residues: CATSRDWASNQPQHF. The CDR3 nucleotides read TGTGCCACCAGCAGAGATTGGGCTAGCAATCAGCCCCAGCATTTT.

The V gene is TRBV11-1, the J gene TRBJ1-1; 8 bases match TRBD1. The length of the CDR3 is 19 residues. Germline lookup yields CDR1 SGHAT and CDR2 FQDESV (reference sequence). After removal of 2 bases from V and 4 bases from J, the junction contained 18 bases not matched to a gene. CDR3 loop: CASSLTNKALGQVSTEAFF. The CDR3 DNA reads as TGTGCCAGCAGCTTAACAAATAAAGCCTTGGGACAGGTGAGCACTGAAGCTTTCTTT.

In DNA form, the CDR3 reads TGCAGCGTTGAACCACCTACACAGTTTACAGTGAACACCGGGGAGCTGTTTTTT. This codes for CSVEPPTQFTVNTGELFF. The genes are TRBV29-1 and TRBJ2-2; D gene uncertain. V dropped 2 bases and J dropped 1 base, with 20 bases sitting between them. The V gene's germline CDR1 is SQVTM and CDR2 ANQGSEA. The CDR3 spans 18 residues.

The chain carries TRBV19 and TRBJ1-1, with 9 bases aligning to TRBD1. This CDR3 contains 13 residues. The germline gives CDR1 LNHDA, CDR2 SQIVND (reference sequence). Trimming at V came to 10 bases and at J to 6 bases, leaving 9 bases not matched to a gene. This chain's CDR3 is CATRTGEFAEAFF. Here the CDR3 DNA reads TGTGCCACCCGGACAGGGGAATTTGCTGAAGCTTTCTTT.

The J gene is TRBJ1-6, the V gene TRBV7-2; D unresolved. Germline CDR1 SGHTA, CDR2 FQGNSA. The V end was cut by 3 bases, the J end by 4 bases, with 7 bases between. The CDR3 covers 14 residues. DNA of the CDR3: TGTGCCAGCAGCTTCACAGAATATAATTCACCCCTCCACTTT. This gives the protein CASSFTEYNSPLHF.

The V call is TRBV18, the J call TRBJ2-1; D may be TRBD1 or TRBD2 (5 bases each). This CDR3 is built from 16 residues. The germline V gene encodes CDR1 KGHSH and CDR2 LQKENI. V was pared by 3 bases and J by 2 bases, with 14 bases between. The CDR3 nucleotides are TGTGCCAGCTCACCCGAAGGGACCACTCCCTACAATGAGCAGTTCTTC. Translating it yields CASSPEGTTPYNEQFF.

This clonotype was seen a handful of times. V usage is TRBV5-1 and J usage is TRBJ2-7, with a possible D match to TRBD1 (6 bases). The CDR3 consists of 13 residues. The V end lost 0 bases, the J end lost 3 bases, and 7 bases lay between the germline ends. Germline CDR1 SGHRS, CDR2 YFSETQ. The CDR3 DNA follows: TGCGCCAGCAGCTTGGAGGACAGCTACGAGCAGTACTTC. Its translation is CASSLEDSYEQYF.

V gene TRBV7-8 combines with J gene TRBJ2-2; no clear D. The germline V gene has CDR1 SGHVS and CDR2 FQNEAQ. Trimming took 0 bases from V and 4 from J, leaving 6 bases between them. This CDR3 has 14 amino acids. CDR3 region: CASSLASTTGELFF. In DNA, the CDR3 is TGTGCCAGCAGCTTAGCATCGACCACCGGGGAGCTGTTTTTT. The whole variable domain, remainder taken from reference TRBV7-8 and TRBJ2-2, is GAGVSQSPRYKVAKRGQDVALRCDPISGHVSLFWYQQALGQGPEFLTYFQNEAQLDKSGLPSDRFFAERPEGSVSTLKIQRTQQEDSAVYLCASSLASTTGELFFGEGSRLTVL.

The CDR3 nucleotides are TGTGCCAGCAGCTTGGCGGGCTCTGAGAATTCACCCCTCCACTTT. As protein: CASSLAGSENSPLHF. The V call is TRBV5-6, the J call TRBJ1-6; D uncertain. From germline, CDR1 is SGHDT and CDR2 YYEEEE. The CDR3 covers 15 residues. V lost 0 bases to trimming and J lost 7 bases, with 11 bases between them.

This clonotype was detected a few times. This chain uses TRBV27 with TRBJ2-5, with 10 bases that match TRBD2. Germline values: CDR1 MNHEY, CDR2 SMNVEV (reference sequence). Losses at the gene ends were 6 bases for V and 5 bases for J; bases not matched to a gene: 3. The CDR3 sequence is 13 residues long. The CDR3 DNA follows: TGTGCCAGCAGGCCAGCGGGAGGGGAGACCCAGTACTTC. The encoded protein is CASRPAGGETQYF.

This clonotype was counted only a few times. This chain joins TRBV3-1 and TRBJ1-2; D remains unclear. Trimming removed 0 bases from V and 8 bases from J, with 7 bases in between. The germline V gene has CDR1 LGHDT and CDR2 YNNKEL (reference sequence). The CDR3 is 12 residues long. The CDR3 is CASSQELIGYTF. The CDR3 DNA is TGTGCCAGCAGCCAAGAACTAATCGGCTACACCTTC.

The gene calls are TRBV29-1 and TRBJ1-2; unclear D gene. The CDR3 spans 11 residues. V was clipped by 4 bases and J by 5 bases, with 8 bases between them. CDR1 and CDR2 from the germline V gene are SQVTM and ANQGSEA. The CDR3 nucleotides are TGCAGCGTTGTTTCCGGTTATGGCTACACCTTC. It is translated as CSVVSGYGYTF. Looking up the rest from reference TRBV29-1 and TRBJ1-2 gives the full variable domain: SAVISQKPSRDICQRGTSLTIQCQVDSQVTMMFWYRQQPGQSLTLIATANQGSEATYESGFVIDKFPISRPNLTFSTLTVSNMSPEDSSIYLCSVVSGYGYTFGSGTRLTVV.

The chain links TRBV18 to TRBJ2-7; D might be TRBD2 (6 bases). With 6 bases removed from V and 6 bases from J, the gap between germline ends came to 21 bases. CDR1 and CDR2 from the germline V gene are KGHSH and LQKENI. The CDR3 runs 15 residues. CDR3 residues: CASSSMWQKEGEQYF. DNA for the CDR3: TGTGCCAGCTCTTCCATGTGGCAAAAGGAGGGCGAGCAGTACTTC.

Only a few counts were recorded for this clonotype. CDR3 sequence reads: CSVEDRPDTQYF. CDR3 nucleotides: TGCAGCGTTGAGGACAGGCCAGATACGCAGTATTTT. V gene TRBV29-1 combines with J gene TRBJ2-3, with 7 bases aligning to TRBD1. CDR1 and CDR2 from the germline V gene are SQVTM and ANQGSEA. The trim removed 3 bases at V and 4 bases at J, leaving 1 base unmatched. There are 12 residues in the CDR3.

This clonotype was recorded a few times. The gene calls are TRBV28 and TRBJ2-1; D uncertain. Trimming cost V 2 bases and J 12 bases, with 11 bases left between them. From germline, CDR1 is MDHEN and CDR2 SYDVKM. The CDR3 spans 12 residues. CDR3 protein: CASSLISEVQFF. CDR3 sequence (DNA): TGTGCCAGCAGTTTAATCAGCGAGGTGCAGTTCTTC.

This clonotype was counted only a few times. This rearrangement joins TRBV29-1 to TRBJ2-7, with 9 bases matching TRBD1. Germline CDR1 SQVTM, CDR2 ANQGSEA. Trimming at V came to 5 bases and at J to 7 bases, leaving 6 bases not matched to a gene. The CDR3 totals 12 residues. The CDR3 DNA is TGCAGCGTTTCAAGGACAGGGGATGAGCAGTACTTC. Residues: CSVSRTGDEQYF.

The rearrangement links TRBV15 to TRBJ2-1; TRBD1 matches 9 bases. In germline, CDR1 is LNHNV, CDR2 YYDKDF (reference sequence). The CDR3 has 15 residues. V trimming: 5 bases; J trimming: 7 bases; junction bases outside the gene matches: 9. The CDR3: CATSERDRDTNEQFF. The CDR3 DNA reads as TGTGCCACCAGCGAGAGGGACAGGGACACAAATGAGCAGTTCTTC. Full variable domain (remainder filled in from reference TRBV15 and TRBJ2-1): DAMVIQNPRYQVTQFGKPVTLSCSQTLNHNVMYWYQQKSSQAPKLLFHYYDKDFNNEADTPDNFQSRRPNTSFCFLDIRSPGLGDTAMYLCATSERDRDTNEQFFGPGTRLTVL.

The table lists this clonotype with a few counts. The chain combines TRBV20-1 with TRBJ2-1; either TRBD1 or TRBD2 may supply D (5 bases each). Per germline, CDR1 DFQATT and CDR2 SNEGSKA (reference sequence). The CDR3 runs to 12 residues. With 2 bases removed from V and 10 bases from J, the gap between germline ends came to 12 bases. The CDR3 bases are TGCAGTGCTAGACTGAGGGACCTCGAGCAGTTCTTC. Protein product: CSARLRDLEQFF.

This clonotype was detected only a few times. This chain uses TRBV20-1 with TRBJ1-3; possible D gene TRBD1, 5 bases. The CDR3 runs to 17 residues. V dropped 0 bases and J dropped 3 bases, with 18 bases sitting between them. The germline gives CDR1 DFQATT, CDR2 SNEGSKA (reference sequence). The CDR3 bases are TGCAGTGCTAGAGATAAGAGGAAGGGGACCTATGGAAACACCATATATTTT. This codes for CSARDKRKGTYGNTIYF.

The chain uses TRBV7-2 and TRBJ1-1; D is unresolved. CDR3 size: 13 residues. Germline V lookup: CDR1 SGHTA, CDR2 FQGNSA. The V end lost 6 bases, the J end lost 3 bases, and 11 bases lay between the germline ends. The CDR3 here is CASSSVRHTEAFF. The CDR3 DNA is TGTGCCAGCAGTTCGGTTCGTCACACTGAAGCTTTCTTT. Full variable domain (remainder filled in from reference TRBV7-2 and TRBJ1-1): GAGVSQSPSNKVTEKGKDVELRCDPISGHTALYWYRQSLGQGLEFLIYFQGNSAPDKSGLPSDRFSAERTGGSVSTLTIQRTQQEDSAVYLCASSSVRHTEAFFGQGTRLTVV.

This clonotype turned up a few times. CDR3 amino acids: CASSNIPGIQETQYF. The CDR3 coding sequence is TGTGCCAGCAGCAACATCCCCGGGATCCAAGAGACCCAGTACTTC. The chain links TRBV7-2 to TRBJ2-5; D possibly corresponds to TRBD2 (5 bases). Germline lookup yields CDR1 SGHTA and CDR2 FQGNSA. The CDR3 spans 15 residues. Trimming pared 5 bases from V and 1 base from J, leaving 14 bases between.

This clonotype appeared a few times. V and J are TRBV9 and TRBJ2-3, with a tentative D call TRBD2 (5 bases). CDR3 length equals 16 residues. Germline V gene data show CDR1 as SGDLS and CDR2 as YYNGEE. With 0 bases removed from V and 0 bases from J, the gap between germline ends came to 11 bases. The DNA for the CDR3 is TGTGCCAGCAGCGTAGAAGCTAGCTCAAGCACAGATACGCAGTATTTT. Protein product: CASSVEASSSTDTQYF.

This clonotype has a count of ten or more. The chain employs TRBV5-6 and TRBJ2-7; 9 bases are shared with TRBD1. CDR1 and CDR2 from the germline V gene are SGHDT and YYEEEE. The CDR3 runs 15 residues. The ends lost 0 bases at V and 7 bases at J; junction bases unmatched: 8. DNA for the CDR3: TGTGCCAGCAGCTTGGTAGGGACAGGGATGAGGGAGCAGTACTTC. Translated, it gives CASSLVGTGMREQYF. Full variable domain (rest looked up from reference TRBV5-6 and TRBJ2-7): DAGVTQSPTHLIKTRGQQVTLRCSPKSGHDTVSWYQQALGQGPQFIFQYYEEEERQRGNFPDRFSGHQFPNYSSELNVNALLLGDSALYLCASSLVGTGMREQYFGPGTRLTVT.

J is TRBJ2-5 and V is TRBV7-2, with a weak D call TRBD1 (5 bases). The V gene's germline CDR1 is SGHTA and CDR2 FQGNSA. V was pared by 5 bases and J by 5 bases, with 15 bases between. The CDR3 sequence is 14 residues long. CDR3 sequence (DNA): TGTGCCAGCAGCCCCAGGACAAATACGGAGACCCAGTACTTC. Protein: CASSPRTNTETQYF.

This clonotype was detected ten times or more. The chain is built from TRBV11-2 and TRBJ2-3; TRBD2 is a possible D gene (6 bases). V lost 5 bases, J lost 6 bases, and 12 bases lay in between. The CDR3 has 13 residues. Germline loops: CDR1 SGHAT, CDR2 FQNNGV. CDR3 residues: CASSPSLADTQYF. The CDR3 region has the DNA TGTGCCAGCAGCCCATCCCTAGCGGATACGCAGTATTTT.

This clonotype has a count of ten or more. The rearrangement links TRBV20-1 to TRBJ2-7; the D gene is possibly TRBD2 (6 bases). CDR1 DFQATT and CDR2 SNEGSKA come from the germline V gene (reference sequence). The CDR3 spans 13 residues. V lost 5 bases, J lost 7 bases, and 18 bases lay in between. The CDR3, as DNA: TGCAGTGCTGCCCCCGGGACTCGGAAGGAGCAGTACTTC. Its protein is CSAAPGTRKEQYF.

The sample holds a few counts of this clonotype. This chain links TRBV5-1 with TRBJ2-5; 7 nucleotides align to TRBD1. The V gene end was trimmed by 4 bases and the J gene end by 0 bases; junction bases not matched to a gene: 6. Germline V gene lookup returns CDR1 SGHRS and CDR2 YFSETQ. The CDR3 covers 15 residues. The CDR3 sequence: CASSPGTAYQETQYF. CDR3 nucleotide sequence: TGCGCCAGCAGCCCCGGGACAGCATACCAAGAGACCCAGTACTTC. Drawing the rest from reference TRBV5-1 and TRBJ2-5, the complete variable domain is KAGVTQTPRYLIKTRGQQVTLSCSPISGHRSVSWYQQTPGQGLQFLFEYFSETQRNKGNFPGRFSGRQFSNSRSEMNVSTLELGDSALYLCASSPGTAYQETQYFGPGTRLLVL.

This clonotype was counted between two and nine times. The chain recombines TRBV7-2 with TRBJ1-1, with unresolved D. V was trimmed by 5 bases and J by 0 bases, leaving 13 bases between them. Germline V gene sequence: CDR1 SGHTA, CDR2 FQGNSA. The CDR3 extends over 15 amino acids. Here the CDR3 DNA reads TGTGCCAGCAGCCTCACGACGGGGATGAACACTGAAGCTTTCTTT. Protein product: CASSLTTGMNTEAFF.